The 14 T cell receptor beta chains below all came from one sample that was sequenced in a study of cytotoxic CD8 clonotypes in ibrutinib-treated CLL. The repertoire was sequenced with immunoSEQ multiplex PCR; TCRdb's copy has only in-frame clones and lacks some. In the table there are some 29,000 clones, 70% to 80% of which are singletons. The sequencing used PBMCs, collected after 36 months of ibrutinib treatment. The receptor source for this set is a human donor with chronic lymphocytic leukemia.

The V and J genes are TRBV5-6 and TRBJ1-6; D is possibly TRBD1 (6 bases). The ends were cut back, 3 bases at V and 0 bases at J, with 10 bases in the middle. The germline CDR1 and CDR2 sequences are SGHDT and YYEEEE. The CDR3 length is 16 residues. DNA for the CDR3: TGTGCCAGCAGCTCAGGGGCGAGCTCCTATAATTCACCCCTCCACTTT. Translated: CASSSGASSYNSPLHF.

The chain recombines TRBV21-1 with TRBJ1-6; the D call TRBD1 from the table was never checked on the DNA. TRBV21-1 is annotated as a pseudogene. The CDR3 totals 18 residues. The CDR3: CASSKSWDTSSYNSPLHF. The CDR3 DNA follows: TGTGCCAGCAGCAAAAGTTGGGACACGAGCTCCTATAATTCACCCCTCCACTTT.

The chain is built from TRBV5-8 and TRBJ2-1; D is unresolved. Germline V CDR1 and CDR2: SGHTS, YDEGEE. V shed 5 bases and J shed 7 bases, with 13 bases lying between them. The CDR3 extends over 13 amino acids. The CDR3 DNA is TGTGCCAGCAGACTGAGTAATGGGAATGAGCAGTTCTTC. Translated, it gives CASRLSNGNEQFF.

This chain connects TRBV11-2 to TRBJ2-1; D call uncertain. CDR1 is SGHAT, CDR2 FQNNGV, per germline. Trimming removed 3 bases at V and 10 bases at J, with 10 bases between. The CDR3 is 12 residues long. The CDR3, as DNA: TGTGCCAGCAGCTTTAACCTGGGGGAGCAGTTCTTC. It yields the protein CASSFNLGEQFF. The full variable domain, with the rest looked up from reference TRBV11-2 and TRBJ2-1, is EAGVAQSPRYKIIEKRQSVAFWCNPISGHATLYWYQQILGQGPKLLIQFQNNGVVDDSQLPKDRFSAERLKGVDSTLKIQPAKLEDSAVYLCASSFNLGEQFFGPGTRLTVL.

This sequence joins TRBV11-1 and TRBJ2-7; 7 nucleotides align to TRBD1. In germline, CDR1 is SGHAT, CDR2 FQDESV (reference sequence). The V and J ends lost 5 bases and 3 bases, in that order; junction bases with no gene match: 7. The CDR3 loop spans 14 amino acids. The CDR3 sequence is CASSGRQGGYEQYF. In DNA, the CDR3 is TGTGCCAGCAGCGGACGACAGGGTGGCTACGAGCAGTACTTC.

This chain joins TRBV29-1 and TRBJ1-4, with 7 nucleotides matching TRBD1. Germline assignment: CDR1 SQVTM and CDR2 ANQGSEA. The CDR3 is 13 amino acids. Unmatched junction bases numbered 7, after V lost 7 bases and J lost 5 bases. The CDR3 bases are TGCAGCGCCGAGGACAGGCTAAATGAAAAACTGTTTTTT. This sequence encodes CSAEDRLNEKLFF.

Only a few counts were recorded for this clone. The chain has TRBV11-2 and TRBJ2-1; no definite D call. Germline loops: CDR1 SGHAT, CDR2 FQNNGV. V was shortened by 5 bases and J by 1 base, with 3 bases between the two germline ends. This CDR3 is 12 amino acids long. The DNA of the CDR3 is TGTGCCAGCAGCCAATCCTACAATGAGCAGTTCTTC. This gives the protein CASSQSYNEQFF. Based on the CDR3 plus reference TRBV11-2 and TRBJ2-1, the full variable domain is EAGVAQSPRYKIIEKRQSVAFWCNPISGHATLYWYQQILGQGPKLLIQFQNNGVVDDSQLPKDRFSAERLKGVDSTLKIQPAKLEDSAVYLCASSQSYNEQFFGPGTRLTVL.

There are a few counts of this clone. The CDR3 coding sequence is TGTGCCAGCTCCGACAGCTCGAGCTCCTACGAGCAGTACTTC. Translation: CASSDSSSSYEQYF. The chain uses TRBV13 and TRBJ2-7; tentatively, D is TRBD1 (5 bases). CDR3 length equals 14 residues. The germline gives CDR1 PRHDT, CDR2 FYEKMQ (reference sequence). V was trimmed by 8 bases and J by 0 bases, leaving 14 bases between them. Variable domain in full (rest from reference TRBV13 and TRBJ2-7): AAGVIQSPRHLIKEKRETATLKCYPIPRHDTVYWYQQGPGQDPQFLISFYEKMQSDKGSIPDRFSAQQFSDYHSELNMSSLELGDSALYFCASSDSSSSYEQYFGPGTRLTVT.

The chain recombines TRBV20-1 with TRBJ1-1; no firm D call. Germline CDR1 DFQATT, CDR2 SNEGSKA (reference sequence). This CDR3 has 10 residues. V gave up 0 bases and J gave up 10 bases, with 6 bases separating them. DNA for the CDR3: TGCAGTGCTAGAGATCGGATAGCTTTCTTT. This codes for CSARDRIAFF.

The V and J genes are TRBV18 and TRBJ1-1; D not resolved. The CDR3 sequence is 15 residues long. Trimming stripped 4 bases from V and 2 bases from J, with 14 bases between. The germline gives CDR1 KGHSH, CDR2 LQKENI. The CDR3 is CASSREATLNTEAFF. CDR3 coding DNA: TGTGCCAGCTCACGAGAGGCAACCCTAAACACTGAAGCTTTCTTT.

The chain has TRBV7-9 and TRBJ2-7, with a possible D match to TRBD1 (6 bases). Germline lookup yields CDR1 SEHNR and CDR2 FQNEAQ (reference sequence). V was cut by 4 bases and J by 7 bases, with 17 bases left in between. The CDR3 length is 14 residues. CDR3: CASSSDSDLGEQYF. The CDR3 DNA follows: TGTGCCAGCAGCTCGGACAGCGACTTAGGGGAGCAGTACTTC.

The chain carries TRBV9 and TRBJ1-1; a possible D gene is TRBD1 (6 bases). Trimming stripped 0 bases from V and 4 bases from J, with 10 bases between. From germline, CDR1 is SGDLS and CDR2 YYNGEE. CDR3 length equals 14 residues. In DNA form, the CDR3 reads TGTGCCAGCAGCGTAGTGGGAGGGGGCACTGAAGCTTTCTTT. Residues: CASSVVGGGTEAFF.

The V and J genes are TRBV5-1 and TRBJ2-7, with D uncertain. V was clipped by 4 bases and J by 5 bases, with 13 bases between them. The CDR3 runs to 13 residues. Germline CDR1 SGHRS, CDR2 YFSETQ. This CDR3 is CASSRNQLNEQYF. CDR3 nucleotide sequence: TGCGCCAGCAGCCGAAATCAGCTCAACGAGCAGTACTTC.

This chain links TRBV7-6 with TRBJ2-2; 9 bases agree with TRBD2. V was clipped by 2 bases and J by 7 bases; unmatched bases: 8. This CDR3 comprises 16 residues. The germline V gene has CDR1 SGHVS and CDR2 FNYEAQ. The CDR3 DNA reads TGTGCCAGCAGCTTATTGGTAGCGGGGGCGGACGGGGAGCTGTTTTTT. It translates to CASSLLVAGADGELFF.